The 9 T cell receptor beta chains given below trace back to one sample, sequenced in a study of shared clonotypes between healthy human individuals. The data were produced by immunoSEQ multiplex PCR, yet TCRdb's version contains in-frame clones alone and is incomplete. The data contain about 2 million clones, 95% of them singletons. Sequenced input: naive CD4+ T cells sorted from blood. Described subset: CD45RA+ positively selected. The receptor set was obtained from a man between 18 and 35 years old in good health.

V usage is TRBV6-1 and J usage is TRBJ1-2; a possible D gene is TRBD1 (6 bases). CDR1 MNHNS and CDR2 SASEGT come from the germline V gene. With 8 bases removed from V and 1 base from J, the gap between germline ends came to 14 bases. This CDR3 contains 14 residues. The CDR3 sequence: CASRNKGVNYGYTF. CDR3 nucleotides: TGTGCCAGCCGGAATAAGGGGGTTAACTATGGCTACACCTTC.

V is TRBV5-1 and J is TRBJ1-2; D unclear. Germline-derived CDR1 and CDR2 are SGHRS and YFSETQ. CDR3 length: 17 residues. Trimming pared 3 bases from V and 3 bases from J, leaving 21 bases between. The CDR3 reads CASSSPDGTTKDYGYTF. In nucleotides, the CDR3 is TGCGCCAGCAGCTCCCCGGACGGCACCACTAAGGACTATGGCTACACCTTC.

The chain is built from TRBV28 and TRBJ1-2; D is possibly TRBD1 (6 bases). CDR3 length: 13 amino acids. In germline, CDR1 is MDHEN, CDR2 SYDVKM. The V end was cut by 6 bases, the J end by 4 bases, with 12 bases between. CDR3 coding DNA: TGTGCCAGCAGCCCCCAGGACAGCTATGGCTACACCTTC. Protein product: CASSPQDSYGYTF.

CDR3 protein: CASSHGTGNYGYTF. The CDR3 DNA is TGTGCCAGCTCCCACGGGACGGGTAACTATGGCTACACCTTC. The rearrangement joins TRBV18 to TRBJ1-2, with D perhaps TRBD1 (5 bases). V gave up 6 bases and J gave up 1 base, with 12 bases separating them. Germline V gene data show CDR1 as KGHSH and CDR2 as LQKENI. The CDR3 extends over 14 amino acids. Full variable domain (remainder filled in from reference TRBV18 and TRBJ1-2): NAGVMQNPRHLVRRRGQEARLRCSPMKGHSHVYWYRQLPEEGLKFMVYLQKENIIDESGMPKERFSAEFPKEGPSILRIQQVVRGDSAAYFCASSHGTGNYGYTFGSGTRLTVV.

This clone was observed once. The gene calls are TRBV6-5 and TRBJ2-7, with D unresolved. Trimming took 8 bases from V and 0 from J, leaving 5 bases between them. Germline assignment: CDR1 MNHEY and CDR2 SVGAGI. The CDR3 extends over 11 amino acids. CDR3 nucleotide sequence: TGTGCCAGCTATAGCTCCTACGAGCAGTACTTC. Translated, it gives CASYSSYEQYF.

This clone was recorded only once. V is TRBV5-4 and J is TRBJ2-3; D is perhaps TRBD2 (5 bases). There are 14 residues in the CDR3. V lost 3 bases and J lost 3, with 11 bases in between. Germline CDR1 is SGHNT and CDR2 is YYREEE (reference sequence). CDR3 nucleotide sequence: TGTGCCAGCAGCTCCTCGGGAATGACAGATACGCAGTATTTT. Residues: CASSSSGMTDTQYF. Filled out from reference TRBV5-4 and TRBJ2-3, the complete variable domain reads ETGVTQSPTHLIKTRGQQVTLRCSSQSGHNTVSWYQQALGQGPQFIFQYYREEENGRGNFPPRFSGLQFPNYSSELNVNALELDDSALYLCASSSSGMTDTQYFGPGTRLTVL.

V and J are TRBV6-1 and TRBJ2-7, with D hard to call. Germline V gives CDR1 MNHNS, CDR2 SASEGT. The CDR3 is 15 residues long. The V end lost 2 bases, the J end lost 2 bases, and 13 bases lay between the germline ends. The CDR3 DNA reads TGTGCCAGCAGTGAACAGGCGGTTCTGACCTACGAGCAGTACTTC. Its protein is CASSEQAVLTYEQYF.

The gene calls are TRBV2 and TRBJ2-1; TRBD1 matches at 7 bases. The trim removed 4 bases at V and 4 bases at J, leaving 4 bases unmatched. This CDR3 spans 14 amino acids. Germline CDR1 is SNHLY and CDR2 is FYNNEI. CDR3 nucleotide sequence: TGTGCCAGCAGTGTCGGGACAGCTTACAATGAGCAGTTCTTC. This gives the protein CASSVGTAYNEQFF.

The V gene is TRBV10-3, the J gene TRBJ1-2, with 7 bases identical to TRBD1. The junction had 4 bases not matched to a gene; V was cut back by 6 bases and J by 3 bases. The CDR3 contains 13 residues. Germline V gives CDR1 ENHRY, CDR2 SYGVKD. Here the CDR3 DNA reads TGTGCCATCAGCGGACAGGTCGACTATGGCTACACCTTC. It is translated as CAISGQVDYGYTF.